This T cell receptor beta chain was captured in a study of vaccination and CD4 T cells after COVID-19. At the Johns Hopkins FTIC core, DNA taken from cultured CD4+ T cells was sequenced by way of the Oncomine TCR Beta short-read assay. Via MiXCR, TCRdb re-called the PCR reads, giving one row per CDR3 protein. The sample carries over 10,000 distinct CDR3 sequences, less than 75% recorded once. Remarks on this clonotype: The antigen is unknown.

The treatment denotes: roughly 10-day PBMC culture with coronavirus spike peptide pools or control peptides (ViraFEST assay). ViraFEST used peptide pools to expand antigen-specific T cells, then sequenced TCRs. Cultures used two million PBMCs per well, roughly 9.6 IU/ml IL-2 and approximately 10 ug/ml peptides. V lost 2 bases, J lost 5 bases, and 10 bases lay in between. From germline, CDR1 is GTSNPN and CDR2 SVGIG (reference sequence). The CDR3 length is 13 residues. This TCR was recovered from a human donor who had recovered from COVID-19. This rearrangement joins TRBV30 to TRBJ1-5; no clear D gene. Sequenced input: CD4+ T cells from blood, cultured in vitro. The CDR3 DNA is TGTGCCTGGAGTCTTTCTTACTATCAGCCCCAGCATTTT. The encoded protein is CAWSLSYYQPQHF.